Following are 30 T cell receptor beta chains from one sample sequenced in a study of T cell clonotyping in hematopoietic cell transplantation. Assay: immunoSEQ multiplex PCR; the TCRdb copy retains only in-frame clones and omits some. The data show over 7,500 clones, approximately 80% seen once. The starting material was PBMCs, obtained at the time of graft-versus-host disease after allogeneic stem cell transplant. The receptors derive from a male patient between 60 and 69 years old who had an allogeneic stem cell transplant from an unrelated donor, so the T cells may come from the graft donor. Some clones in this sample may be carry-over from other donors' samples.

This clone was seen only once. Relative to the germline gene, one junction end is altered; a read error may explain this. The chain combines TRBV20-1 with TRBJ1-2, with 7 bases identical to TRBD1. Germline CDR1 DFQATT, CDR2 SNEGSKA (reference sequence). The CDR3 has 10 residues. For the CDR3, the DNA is TGCAGTGCTAGAGATGGGACAGCCGAGTTC. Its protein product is CSARDGTAEF.

This CDR3 reads CAAGTGYSNQPQHF. The CDR3, as DNA: TGTGCCGCTGGGACAGGGTATAGCAATCAGCCCCAGCATTTT. The J gene is TRBJ1-5, the V gene TRBV6-1; 9 nucleotides line up with TRBD1. The CDR3 spans 14 residues. Germline V gives CDR1 MNHNS, CDR2 SASEGT. Trimming took 11 bases from V and 0 from J; bases not matched to a gene: 5.

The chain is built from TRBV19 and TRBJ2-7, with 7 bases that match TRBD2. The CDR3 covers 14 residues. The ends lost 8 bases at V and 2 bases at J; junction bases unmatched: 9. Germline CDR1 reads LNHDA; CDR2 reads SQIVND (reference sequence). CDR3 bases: TGTGCCAGTGGATCCGGGACTACCCCCTACGAGCAGTACTTC. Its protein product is CASGSGTTPYEQYF.

The CDR3 region has the DNA TGTGCCAGTAGTTCCCCCGGGACAGGGGGCCCGGGTAGGGGCTACACCTTC. Protein sequence: CASSSPGTGGPGRGYTF. This chain connects TRBV19 to TRBJ1-2; 12 bases are shared with TRBD1. The germline V gene has CDR1 LNHDA and CDR2 SQIVND (reference sequence). Losses at the gene ends were 5 bases for V and 8 bases for J; bases not matched to a gene: 15. This CDR3 comprises 17 residues.

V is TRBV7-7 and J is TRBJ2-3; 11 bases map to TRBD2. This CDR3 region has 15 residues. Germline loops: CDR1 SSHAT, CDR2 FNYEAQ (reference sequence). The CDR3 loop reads CASSFSGGATDTQYF. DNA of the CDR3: TGTGCTAGTTCCTTTAGCGGGGGGGCTACAGATACGCAGTATTTT.

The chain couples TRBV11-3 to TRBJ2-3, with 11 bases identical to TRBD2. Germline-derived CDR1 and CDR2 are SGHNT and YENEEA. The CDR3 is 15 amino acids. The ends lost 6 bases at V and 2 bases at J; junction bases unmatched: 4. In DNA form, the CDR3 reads TGTGCCAGCAGTAGCGGGGGGGATTACACAGATACGCAGTATTTT. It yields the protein CASSSGGDYTDTQYF.

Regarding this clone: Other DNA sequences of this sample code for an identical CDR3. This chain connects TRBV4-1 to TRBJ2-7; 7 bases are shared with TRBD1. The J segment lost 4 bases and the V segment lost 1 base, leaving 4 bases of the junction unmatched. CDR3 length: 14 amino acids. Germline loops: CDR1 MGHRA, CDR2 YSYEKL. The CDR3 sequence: CASSQGNRGYEQYF. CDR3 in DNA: TGCGCCAGCAGCCAAGGCAACAGGGGTTACGAGCAGTACTTC.

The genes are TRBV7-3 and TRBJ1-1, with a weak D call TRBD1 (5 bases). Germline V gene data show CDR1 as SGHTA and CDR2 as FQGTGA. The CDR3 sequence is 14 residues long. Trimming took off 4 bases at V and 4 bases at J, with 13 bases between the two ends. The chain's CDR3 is CASSSGIPGTEAFF. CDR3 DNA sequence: TGTGCCAGCAGCTCAGGGATTCCGGGCACTGAAGCTTTCTTT.

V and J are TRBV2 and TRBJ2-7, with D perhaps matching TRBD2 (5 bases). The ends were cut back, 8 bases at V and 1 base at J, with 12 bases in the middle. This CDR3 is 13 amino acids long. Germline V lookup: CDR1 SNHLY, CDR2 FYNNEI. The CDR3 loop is CASEFGRSYEQYF. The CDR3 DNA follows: TGTGCCAGCGAGTTTGGGAGATCCTACGAGCAGTACTTC.

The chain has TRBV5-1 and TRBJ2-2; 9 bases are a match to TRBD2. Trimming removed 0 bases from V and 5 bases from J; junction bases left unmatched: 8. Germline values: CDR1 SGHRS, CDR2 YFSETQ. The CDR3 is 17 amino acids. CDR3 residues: CASSLEASGANTGELFF. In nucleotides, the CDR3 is TGCGCCAGCAGCTTGGAGGCTAGCGGGGCAAATACCGGGGAGCTGTTTTTT.

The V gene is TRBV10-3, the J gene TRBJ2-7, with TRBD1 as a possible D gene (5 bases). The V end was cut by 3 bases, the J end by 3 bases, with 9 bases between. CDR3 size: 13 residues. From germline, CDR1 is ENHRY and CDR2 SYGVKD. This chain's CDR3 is CAISDRQGYEQYF. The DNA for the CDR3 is TGTGCCATCAGTGACAGGCAGGGCTACGAGCAGTACTTC.

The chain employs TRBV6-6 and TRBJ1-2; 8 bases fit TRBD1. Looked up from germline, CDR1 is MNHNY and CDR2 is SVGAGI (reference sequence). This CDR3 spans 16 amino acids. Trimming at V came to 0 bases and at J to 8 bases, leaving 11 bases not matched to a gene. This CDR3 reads CASSYSIGAGGTGYTF. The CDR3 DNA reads TGTGCCAGCAGTTACTCGATTGGGGCAGGGGGCACGGGCTACACCTTC.

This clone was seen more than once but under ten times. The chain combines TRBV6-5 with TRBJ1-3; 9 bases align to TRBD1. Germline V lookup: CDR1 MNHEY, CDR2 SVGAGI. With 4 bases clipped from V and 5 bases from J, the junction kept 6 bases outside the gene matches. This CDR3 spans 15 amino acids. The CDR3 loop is CASSSDRGTRNTIYF. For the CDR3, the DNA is TGTGCCAGCAGTTCGGACAGGGGAACGAGAAACACCATATATTTT.

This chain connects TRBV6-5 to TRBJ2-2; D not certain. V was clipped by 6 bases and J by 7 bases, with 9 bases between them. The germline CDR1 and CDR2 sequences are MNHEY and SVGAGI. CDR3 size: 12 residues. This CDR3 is CASSPEVGELFF. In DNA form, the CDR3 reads TGTGCCAGCAGCCCCGAAGTCGGGGAGCTGTTTTTT.

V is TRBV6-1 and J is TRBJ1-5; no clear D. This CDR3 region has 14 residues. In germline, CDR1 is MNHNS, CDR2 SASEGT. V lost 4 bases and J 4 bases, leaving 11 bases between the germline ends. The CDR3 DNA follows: TGTGCCAGCAGTGGGCGGAATCTAAATCAGCCCCAGCATTTT. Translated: CASSGRNLNQPQHF.

The CDR3 sequence is CASSLRTGDQPQHF. The DNA of the CDR3 is TGTGCCAGCAGTTTAAGGACAGGTGACCAGCCCCAGCATTTT. V gene TRBV27 combines with J gene TRBJ1-5, with 7 bases matching TRBD1. Germline V gene lookup returns CDR1 MNHEY and CDR2 SMNVEV (reference sequence). The CDR3 consists of 14 residues. The ends lost 2 bases at V and 7 bases at J; junction bases unmatched: 5.

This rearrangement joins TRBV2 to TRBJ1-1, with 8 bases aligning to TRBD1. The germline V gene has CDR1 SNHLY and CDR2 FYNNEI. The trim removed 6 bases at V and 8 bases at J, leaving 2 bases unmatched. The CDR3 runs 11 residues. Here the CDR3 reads CASRDRAEAFF. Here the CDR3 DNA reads TGTGCCAGCAGGGACAGGGCCGAAGCTTTCTTT.

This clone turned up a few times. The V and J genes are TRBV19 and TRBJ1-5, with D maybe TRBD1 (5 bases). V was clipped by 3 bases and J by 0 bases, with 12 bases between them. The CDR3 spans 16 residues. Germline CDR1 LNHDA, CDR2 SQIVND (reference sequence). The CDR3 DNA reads TGTGCCAGTAGTATTGTGACAGCTTATAGCAATCAGCCCCAGCATTTT. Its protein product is CASSIVTAYSNQPQHF.

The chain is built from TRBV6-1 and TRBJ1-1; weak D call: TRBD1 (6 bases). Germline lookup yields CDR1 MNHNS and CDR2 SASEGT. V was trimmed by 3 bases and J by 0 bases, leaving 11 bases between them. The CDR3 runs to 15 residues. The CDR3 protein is CASSDQGSMNTEAFF. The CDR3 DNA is TGTGCCAGCAGTGACCAGGGGAGTATGAACACTGAAGCTTTCTTT.

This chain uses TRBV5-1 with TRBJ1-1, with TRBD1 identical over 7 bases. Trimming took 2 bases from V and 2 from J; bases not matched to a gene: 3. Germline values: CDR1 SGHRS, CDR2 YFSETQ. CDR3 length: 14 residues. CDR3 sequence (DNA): TGCGCCAGCAGCTTCCGGGACAGAAACACTGAAGCTTTCTTT. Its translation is CASSFRDRNTEAFF.

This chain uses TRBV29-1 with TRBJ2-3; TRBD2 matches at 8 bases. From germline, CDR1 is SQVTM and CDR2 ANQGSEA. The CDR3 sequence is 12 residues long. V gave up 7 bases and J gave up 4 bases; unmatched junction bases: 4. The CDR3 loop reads CSGRGGPDTQYF. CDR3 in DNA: TGCAGCGGGCGCGGGGGGCCAGATACGCAGTATTTT.

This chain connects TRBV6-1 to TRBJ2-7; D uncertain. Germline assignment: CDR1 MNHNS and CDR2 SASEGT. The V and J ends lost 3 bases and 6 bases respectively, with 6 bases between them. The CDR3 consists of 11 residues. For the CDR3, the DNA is TGTGCCAGCAGTGACGGATTCGAGCAGTACTTC. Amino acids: CASSDGFEQYF.

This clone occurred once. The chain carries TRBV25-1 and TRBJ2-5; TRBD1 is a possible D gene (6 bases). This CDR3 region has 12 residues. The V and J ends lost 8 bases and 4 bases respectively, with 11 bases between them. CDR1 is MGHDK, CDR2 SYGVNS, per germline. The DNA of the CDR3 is TGTGCCAGCGGTACAGGGACAGAGACCCAGTACTTC. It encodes CASGTGTETQYF. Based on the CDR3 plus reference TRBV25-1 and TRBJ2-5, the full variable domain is EADIYQTPRYLVIGTGKKITLECSQTMGHDKMYWYQQDPGMELHLIHYSYGVNSTEKGDLSSESTVSRIRTEHFPLTLESARPSHTSQYLCASGTGTETQYFGPGTRLLVL.

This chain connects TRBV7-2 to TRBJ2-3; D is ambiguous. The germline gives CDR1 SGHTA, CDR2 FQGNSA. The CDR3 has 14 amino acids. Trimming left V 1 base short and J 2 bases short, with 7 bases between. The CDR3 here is CASSLGGFTDTQYF. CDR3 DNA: TGTGCCAGCAGCTTAGGGGGATTCACAGATACGCAGTATTTT.

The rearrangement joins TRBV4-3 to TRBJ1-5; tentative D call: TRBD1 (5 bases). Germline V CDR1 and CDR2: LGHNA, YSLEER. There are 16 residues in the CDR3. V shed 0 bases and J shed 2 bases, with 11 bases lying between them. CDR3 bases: TGCGCCAGCAGCCAAGATATAAGCAGGGGCAATCAGCCCCAGCATTTT. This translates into CASSQDISRGNQPQHF.

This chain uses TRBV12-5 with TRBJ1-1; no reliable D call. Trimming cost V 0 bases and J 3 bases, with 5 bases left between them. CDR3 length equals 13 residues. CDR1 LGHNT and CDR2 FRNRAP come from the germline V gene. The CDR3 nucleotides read TGTGCTAGTGGTTTGGTACGGGACACTGAAGCTTTCTTT. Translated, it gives CASGLVRDTEAFF.

The CDR3 sequence: CASSAGPEGAGQPQHF. For the CDR3, the DNA is TGTGCCAGCAGCGCGGGCCCGGAGGGGGCAGGCCAGCCCCAGCATTTT. This chain links TRBV9 with TRBJ1-5; TRBD1 matches at 7 bases. CDR3 length: 16 amino acids. V shed 3 bases and J 7 bases; nucleotides not matched to a gene: 13. In germline, CDR1 is SGDLS, CDR2 YYNGEE.

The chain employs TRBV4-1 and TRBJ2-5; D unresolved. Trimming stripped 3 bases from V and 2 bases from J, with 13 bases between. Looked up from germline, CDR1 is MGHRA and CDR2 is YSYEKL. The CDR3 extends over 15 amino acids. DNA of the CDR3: TGCGCCAGCAGCCAGTTGGGAACTAAGCAAGAGACCCAGTACTTC. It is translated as CASSQLGTKQETQYF.

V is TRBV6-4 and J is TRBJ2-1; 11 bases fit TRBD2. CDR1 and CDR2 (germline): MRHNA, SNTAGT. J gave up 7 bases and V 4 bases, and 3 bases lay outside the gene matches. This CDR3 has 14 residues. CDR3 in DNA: TGTGCCAGCAGTGCTACTAGCGGGGGAAATGAGCAGTTCTTC. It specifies CASSATSGGNEQFF.

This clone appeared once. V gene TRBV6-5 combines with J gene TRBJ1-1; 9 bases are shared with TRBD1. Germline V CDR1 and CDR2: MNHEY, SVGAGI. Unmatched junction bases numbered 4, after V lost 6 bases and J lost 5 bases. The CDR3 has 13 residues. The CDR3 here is CASRWTGETEAFF. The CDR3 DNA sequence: TGTGCCAGCAGGTGGACAGGGGAAACTGAAGCTTTCTTT.